The TCR beta chain described here comes from a study of blood T cell repertoires in COVID-19. Participant ages covered about 18 to 89 years across 24 US areas. As handled by the study authors: It was from reference gene primer amplification that nucleated cell counts were estimated. Produced via immunoSEQ multiplex PCR; TCRdb's table is partial and in-frame only. V, J and clone size were drawn from that table, and D and trimming were deduced from the DNA. Of roughly 250,000 clones in the sample, 88% are singletons; the top ten hold 1% to 1.5%. The sequence derives from a woman in her thirties or forties with acute COVID-19. Sequencing was performed on PBMCs or T cells enriched from blood (not recorded which).

CDR3 in amino acids: CASSQDGRAGSTYNEQFF. Here the CDR3 DNA reads TGTGCCAGCAGCCAAGATGGGAGAGCCGGGAGCACCTACAATGAGCAGTTCTTC. V gene TRBV3-1 (or the pseudogene TRBV3-2) combines with J gene TRBJ2-1; TRBD2 might be the D (6 bases). Germline V gene lookup returns CDR1 LGHDT and CDR2 YNNKEL (reference sequence). Trimming cost V 0 bases and J 2 bases, with 17 bases left between them. This CDR3 region has 18 residues.